These 17 T cell receptor beta chains were all obtained from the same sample, sequenced in a study of tissue T cells after allogeneic stem cell transplantation. Generated by immunoSEQ multiplex PCR, the TCRdb table keeps only in-frame clones and is missing some. The sample lists over 7,500 clones, approximately 45% seen once, with roughly 6.9% in the top ten. Time point noted: mouse harvest day 7 after allogeneic transplant. The graft held 10^6 splenic CD5+ T cells and 10^7 T-cell-depleted bone marrow cells. Sequencing input: gut tissue. Receptors were obtained from a female BALB/c mouse given C57BL/6 T cells with graft-versus-host disease after an allogeneic hematopoietic cell transplant.

This clone turned up a few times. Gene labels here are mouse ones. The read falls 1 residue short of the CDR3 end, and the missing part is taken from the germline J gene. This chain links TRBV15 with TRBJ2-7; 7 bases align to TRBD2. V trimming: 5 bases; J trimming: 0 bases; junction bases outside the gene matches: 1. Germline V lookup: CDR1 SGHND, CDR2 FRSKSL. The CDR3 runs to 13 residues. The part of the CDR3 DNA that was read is TGTGCCAGCAGTCTGGGGGTCTCCTATGAACAGTAC. The encoded protein is CASSLGVSYEQY. The full CDR3 is CASSLGVSYEQYF.

About this clone: These gene names are mouse names. The read finishes 1 residue shy of the CDR3 end, and the germline J gene is used to complete it. This sequence joins TRBV3 and TRBJ2-7; 9 bases match TRBD2. The CDR3 spans 14 residues. The V and J ends lost 2 bases and 7 bases, in that order; junction bases with no gene match: 6. Germline CDR1 is SNHLY and CDR2 is FYNGKV (reference sequence). This CDR3 is CASSLNLGGREQYF. CDR3 bases read: TGTGCCAGCAGCTTAAATCTGGGGGGGAGGGAACAGTAC.

A word on this clone: Genes and germline come from the mouse. The read finishes 1 residue shy of the CDR3 end, and the germline J gene is used to complete it. V usage is TRBV13-2 and J usage is TRBJ1-1; 7 nucleotides match TRBD1. The CDR3 loop spans 12 amino acids. The ends lost 5 bases at V and 4 bases at J; junction bases unmatched: 2. The V gene's germline CDR1 is NNHNN and CDR2 SYGAGS (reference sequence). The sequenced CDR3 bases are TGTGCCAGCGGGACAGGGATCACAGAAGTCTTC. This codes for CASGTGITEVF. The full CDR3 is CASGTGITEVFF.

A word on this clone: Gene names and germline match the mouse. The read stops 1 residue short of the end of the CDR3; the missing end is completed from the germline J gene. The chain recombines TRBV5 with TRBJ2-5; D is undetermined. Per germline, CDR1 LGHNA and CDR2 YNLKQL (reference sequence). The CDR3 runs to 13 residues. Trimming took 4 bases from V and 0 from J, leaving 5 bases between them. The CDR3 loop is CASSPSNQDTQYF. CDR3 DNA, as far as it was read: TGTGCCAGCAGCCCCTCTAACCAAGACACCCAGTAC.

A remark on this clone: The gene names given are mouse names. The read terminates 1 residue before the CDR3 end, so the remaining end is supplied by the germline J gene. V and J are TRBV26 and TRBJ1-3, with D uncertain. V was clipped by 0 bases and J by 1 base, with 4 bases between them. CDR3 length equals 14 residues. CDR1 is KGHPV, CDR2 FQNQEV, per germline (reference sequence). CDR3 sequence reads: CASSLSLSGNTLYF. The DNA read from the CDR3 is TGTGCCAGCAGTCTGTCCCTATCTGGAAATACGCTCTAT.

As for this clone: Here the gene names and germline are mouse. The read ends 1 residue early relative to the CDR3; the germline J gene fills the gap. The rearrangement links TRBV13-2 to TRBJ2-4, with 9 bases lining up with TRBD2. This CDR3 is 16 amino acids long. Germline V lookup: CDR1 NNHNN, CDR2 SYGAGS (reference sequence). Trimming took 5 bases from V and 0 from J; bases not matched to a gene: 7. The part of the CDR3 DNA that was read is TGTGCCAGCGGCCATGACTGGGGGTCTAGTCAAAACACCTTGTAC. It codes for CASGHDWGSSQNTLY. The CDR3 in full is CASGHDWGSSQNTLYF.

This clone is medium-sized. Mouse names are used for the genes. The CDR3: CTCSSRGSSYEQYF. CDR3 bases read: TGCACCTGCAGTTCCAGGGGGAGCTCCTATGAACAGTAC. This chain connects TRBV1 to TRBJ2-7; 7 positions agree with TRBD1. From the germline J gene comes the end of the CDR3, since the read stops 1 residue before it. CDR3 length equals 14 residues. V dropped 5 bases and J dropped 0; count of bases not matched to a gene: 4. Germline CDR1 reads NSQYPW; CDR2 reads LRSPGD (reference sequence).

This clone was counted a few times. The gene names here belong to mouse. The read halts 1 residue ahead of the CDR3 end, with the missing end drawn from the germline J gene. V usage is TRBV3 and J usage is TRBJ2-3, with D perhaps assigned TRBD1 or TRBD2 (6 bases each). V dropped 5 bases and J dropped 0 bases, with 12 bases sitting between them. Germline V CDR1 and CDR2: SNHLY, FYNGKV (reference sequence). The CDR3 length is 15 residues. Partial CDR3 DNA: TGTGCCAGCAGCATGGGGGCTTCTAGTGCAGAAACGCTGTAT. Translated, it gives CASSMGASSAETLY. The whole CDR3 reads CASSMGASSAETLYF. Full variable domain (rest looked up from reference TRBV3 and TRBJ2-3): GPKVLQIPSHQIIDMGQMVTLNCDPVSNHLYFYWYKQILGQQMEFLVNFYNGKVMEKSKLFKDQFSVERPDGSYFTLKIQPTALEDSAVYFCASSMGASSAETLYFGSGTRLTVL.

Notes on this clone: The gene symbols are mouse symbols. This chain's CDR3 is CASSPATGQLYF. The sequenced CDR3 bases are TGTGCCAGCAGTCCAGCCACCGGGCAGCTCTAC. The chain recombines TRBV26 with TRBJ2-2; no reliable D call. The read terminates 1 residue before the CDR3 end, so the remaining end is supplied by the germline J gene. Between the trimmed V and J ends, which lost 4 bases and 4 bases, there was a span of 4 bases. The CDR3 totals 12 residues. Germline CDR1 reads KGHPV; CDR2 reads FQNQEV (reference sequence).

Turning to this clone: Gene names are the mouse ones. Sequencing ends 1 residue short of the CDR3 end; the germline J gene provides the rest. The rearrangement uses TRBV26 and TRBJ2-4, with D possibly matching TRBD1 (5 bases). V was cut by 2 bases and J by 0 bases, with 6 bases left in between. This CDR3 is built from 14 residues. Per germline, CDR1 KGHPV and CDR2 FQNQEV (reference sequence). CDR3 region: CASSLDSSQNTLYF. The part of the CDR3 DNA that was read is TGTGCCAGCAGTCTGGACAGTAGTCAAAACACCTTGTAC.

This clone rates as medium-sized. Gene names denote mouse genes. The read gets to within 1 residue of the CDR3 end, and the germline J gene fills in the rest. The rearrangement uses TRBV15 and TRBJ2-7; 10 bases fit TRBD2. Germline CDR1 reads SGHND; CDR2 reads FRSKSL. Trimming took 6 bases from V and 7 from J; bases not matched to a gene: 3. This CDR3 contains 12 residues. The CDR3 bases that were read are TGTGCCAGCAGGCGACTGGGGGGCGAACAGTAC. Translation: CASRRLGGEQY. The whole CDR3 protein is CASRRLGGEQYF.

About this clone: Mouse gene names apply. The read gets to within 1 residue of the CDR3 end, and the germline J gene fills in the rest. The chain carries TRBV26 and TRBJ2-5, with D maybe TRBD1 (6 bases). CDR1 KGHPV and CDR2 FQNQEV come from the germline V gene (reference sequence). The CDR3 covers 14 residues. Trimming cost V 3 bases and J 0 bases, with 7 bases left between them. Partial CDR3 DNA: TGTGCCAGCAGTCTCGGACAGAACCAAGACACCCAGTAC. Translating gives CASSLGQNQDTQY. Given in full, the CDR3 is CASSLGQNQDTQYF. Based on the CDR3 plus reference TRBV26 and TRBJ2-5, the full variable domain is NSKVIQTPRYLVKGQGQKAKMRCIPEKGHPVVFWYQQNKNNEFKFLINFQNQEVLQQIDMTEKRFSAECPSNSPCSLEIQSSEAGDSALYLCASSLGQNQDTQYFGPGTRLLVL.

Note on this clone: Gene names and germline match the mouse. The chain's CDR3 is CSSRPGDGDTQYF. The CDR3 DNA, read in part, is TGCTCCAGCAGGCCAGGGGACGGGGACACCCAGTAC. The gene calls are TRBV23 and TRBJ2-5; the table gives TRBD1 as D, unverified against the DNA. The read stops 1 residue short of the end of the CDR3; the missing end is completed from the germline J gene. The CDR3 sequence is 13 residues long. Germline V lookup: CDR1 KGHTA, CDR2 FQNQQP. The full variable domain, completed using reference TRBV23 and TRBJ2-5, is DAAVTQKPRYLIKMKGQEAEMKCIPEKGHTAVFWYQQKQSKELKFLIYFQNQQPLDQIDMVKERFSAVCPSSSLCSLGIRTCEAEDSALYLCSSRPGDGDTQYFGPGTRLLVL.

A note on this clone: The gene names given are mouse names. The read terminates 1 residue ahead of where the CDR3 ends, so the germline J gene completes it. The chain recombines TRBV26 with TRBJ1-1; 7 bases map to TRBD1. The CDR3 totals 14 residues. Germline V lookup: CDR1 KGHPV, CDR2 FQNQEV (reference sequence). V gave up 6 bases and J gave up 0 bases; unmatched junction bases: 4. CDR3 sequence: CASRPGTANTEVFF. CDR3 bases read: TGTGCCAGCAGACCCGGGACAGCAAACACAGAAGTCTTC.

Points on this clone: The gene symbols are mouse symbols. The CDR3 end falls 1 residue outside the read, so it is completed with the germline J gene. The J gene is TRBJ2-1, the V gene TRBV13-1; the match to TRBD2 covers 8 bases. The germline CDR1 and CDR2 sequences are NSHNY and SYGAGN. V shed 5 bases, J shed 10 bases, and the junction held 2 bases outside the gene matches. The CDR3 spans 11 residues. CDR3 sequence reads: CASRMGGEQFF. The covered CDR3 bases are TGTGCCAGCAGGATGGGGGGGGAGCAGTTC.

This clone has a handful of counts. The germline and genes are mouse ones. The observed sequence ends 1 residue before the CDR3 terminus, with the missing tail filled in from the germline J gene. The chain links TRBV26 to TRBJ1-3; weak D call: TRBD1 (6 bases). Germline values: CDR1 KGHPV, CDR2 FQNQEV (reference sequence). The length of the CDR3 is 14 residues. The V and J ends lost 4 bases and 1 base respectively, with 8 bases between them. The CDR3 DNA, read in part, is TGTGCCAGCAGTCGAACAGGGTCTGGAAATACGCTCTAT. Translation gives CASSRTGSGNTLY. The full CDR3 sequence reads CASSRTGSGNTLYF.

Of note for this clone: Gene names and germline refer to mouse. From the germline J gene comes the end of the CDR3, since the read stops 1 residue before it. This sequence joins TRBV26 and TRBJ2-4; perhaps TRBD1 as D (5 bases). The germline V and J ends were trimmed by 2 bases and 0 bases, with 6 bases remaining between them. The CDR3 has 14 amino acids. Per germline, CDR1 KGHPV and CDR2 FQNQEV (reference sequence). The CDR3 DNA, read in part, is TGTGCCAGCAGTCTGAGGGGTAGTCAAAACACCTTGTAC. Its protein product is CASSLRGSQNTLY. The whole CDR3 protein is CASSLRGSQNTLYF.